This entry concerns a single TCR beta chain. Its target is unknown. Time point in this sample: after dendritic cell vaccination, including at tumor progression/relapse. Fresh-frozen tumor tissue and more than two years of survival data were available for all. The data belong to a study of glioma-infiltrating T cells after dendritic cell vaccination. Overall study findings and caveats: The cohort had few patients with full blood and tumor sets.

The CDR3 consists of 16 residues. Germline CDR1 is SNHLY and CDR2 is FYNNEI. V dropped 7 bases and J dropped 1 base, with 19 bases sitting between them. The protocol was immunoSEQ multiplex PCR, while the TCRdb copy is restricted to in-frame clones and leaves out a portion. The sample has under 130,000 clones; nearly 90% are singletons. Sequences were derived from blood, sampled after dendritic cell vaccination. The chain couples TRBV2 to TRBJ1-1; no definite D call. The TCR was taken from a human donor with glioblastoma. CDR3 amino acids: CASTVMAGTQNTEAFF. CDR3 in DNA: TGTGCCAGCACAGTGATGGCAGGTACACAGAACACTGAAGCTTTCTTT.